This TCR beta chain was obtained from a study of T cells in Graves' hyperthyroidism and ophthalmopathy. Termini included, the CDR3 measures 8 amino acids. The germline V gene has CDR1 SGDLS and CDR2 YYNGEE. Worth noting for this clonotype: The CDR3 end shows no conserved phenylalanine or tryptophan, and so a read error is likely. The limits of the CDR3 on the DNA are not certain, so only TCRdb's listed CDR3 is given.

RNA transcripts served as the template for amplifying TCR beta CDR3 regions. The HTBI primer set drove a first-round RT-PCR of the TCR CDR3. TCRdb independently ran MiXCR on the multiplex PCR reads; one entry per CDR3 protein. The sample holds under 700,000 distinct CDR3 sequences; just over 45% are singletons and the top ten take about 8.2%. This rearrangement joins TRBV9 to TRBJ2-6; the table's D call, TRBD1, was not checked against the DNA. Sequenced sample: peripheral blood or thyroid tissue (not recorded which). The receptor comes from a woman aged 18-30 years with Graves' hyperthyroidism. CDR3 amino acids: CASSVEGQ.